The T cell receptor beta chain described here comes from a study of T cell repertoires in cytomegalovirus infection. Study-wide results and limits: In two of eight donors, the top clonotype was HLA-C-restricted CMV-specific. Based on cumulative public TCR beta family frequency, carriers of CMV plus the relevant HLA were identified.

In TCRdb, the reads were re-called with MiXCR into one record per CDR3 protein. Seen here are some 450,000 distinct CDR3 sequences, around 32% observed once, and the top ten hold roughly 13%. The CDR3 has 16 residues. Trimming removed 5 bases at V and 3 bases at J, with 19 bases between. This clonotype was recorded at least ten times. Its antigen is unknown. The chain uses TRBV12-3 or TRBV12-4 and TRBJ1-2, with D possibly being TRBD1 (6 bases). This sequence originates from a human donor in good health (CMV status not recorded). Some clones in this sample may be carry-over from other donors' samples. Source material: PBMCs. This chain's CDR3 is CASSPQSRGAYYGYTF. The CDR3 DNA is TGTGCCAGCAGTCCCCAAAGTAGGGGGGCTTACTATGGCTACACCTTC.